This TCR beta chain was sequenced in a study of preoperative IRX-2 immunotherapy in early breast cancer (dated by TCRdb to the late 2010s). Comment on this clone: What this receptor recognizes is not known. No base qualities exist here, and no much larger clone lies one base off it.

Library prep was done by the immunoSEQ multiplex PCR assay. Drawn from immuneACCESS, this table holds only the in-frame rearrangements with V and J called that TCRdb kept. Clones are partly lost; checked studies trace under half to an unresolved V gene and leave the rest unexplained. The sample table records approximately 28,000 clones; roughly 80% of these occur just once. Of the sample, roughly 6.8% is held by the ten largest clones. Relative to germline, V is missing 6 bases and J is missing 3 bases, with 9 bases of the junction outside any gene match. The cysteine opens and the phenylalanine closes a CDR3 of 16 amino acids. Kept here is only the CDR3 DNA, which spans 48 bases and is read in frame from base 1. CDR1 and CDR2 were assigned from the germline V gene as MDHEN and SYDVKM. The sample's treatment or condition label, decoded: preoperative locoregional IRX-2 cytokine immunotherapy. The samples were obtained from a phase Ib study that tested preoperative, locoregional IRX-2 cytokine immunotherapy designed to prime immune responses. Donors were patients with early-stage breast cancer who received IRX-2 before surgery.

The clonotype was recovered from a human donor with breast cancer. The material sequenced was lymph node tissue, taken after IRX-2 immunotherapy. The sequence is built from TRBV28 and TRBJ2-1; 9 bases in between match TRBD2. Here is the DNA: TGTGCCAGCAGCCCTCCTACTAGCGGGTTCTACAATGAGCAGTTCTTC. Its protein is CASSPPTSGFYNEQFF.